The 2 T cell receptor beta chains presented below share a single source sample, sequenced in a study of post-analysis software for immune sequencing data. Study results and limitations: Controls showed lower frequencies than patients for roughly 5 TRBV segments, and TRBV5-6, TRBV5-1 and TRBV20-1 were among these.

The antigens of these receptors remain unknown. The authors incorporated unique molecular identifiers into the TCR beta cDNA libraries. TCRdb redid the calling of the PCR reads with MiXCR, one entry per CDR3 protein. The sample lists approximately 730,000 distinct CDR3 sequences, 30% seen once, with about 0.5% in the top ten. The sequenced sample consisted of blood. The receptors come from a girl aged 5-17 years with multiple sclerosis.

This clonotype has just one count. The chain uses TRBV12-3 or TRBV12-4 and TRBJ1-5; tentative D call: TRBD1 (5 bases). This CDR3 region has 16 residues. Trimming took off 6 bases at V and 2 bases at J, with 17 bases between the two ends. CDR3 region: CASSHSGGRGNQPQHF. The CDR3 nucleotides read TGTGCCAGCAGCCACTCCGGGGGAAGGGGCAATCAGCCCCAGCATTTT.

The chain is built from TRBV2 and TRBJ1-2; 10 bases agree with TRBD1. Per the germline V gene, CDR1 is SNHLY and CDR2 is FYNNEI. With V trimmed by 6 bases and J by 5 bases, 9 bases remained unmatched. The CDR3 runs to 15 residues. The CDR3 spells CASRPGTGAGYGYTF. CDR3 nucleotides: TGTGCCAGCAGGCCCGGGACAGGGGCGGGGTATGGCTACACCTTC.